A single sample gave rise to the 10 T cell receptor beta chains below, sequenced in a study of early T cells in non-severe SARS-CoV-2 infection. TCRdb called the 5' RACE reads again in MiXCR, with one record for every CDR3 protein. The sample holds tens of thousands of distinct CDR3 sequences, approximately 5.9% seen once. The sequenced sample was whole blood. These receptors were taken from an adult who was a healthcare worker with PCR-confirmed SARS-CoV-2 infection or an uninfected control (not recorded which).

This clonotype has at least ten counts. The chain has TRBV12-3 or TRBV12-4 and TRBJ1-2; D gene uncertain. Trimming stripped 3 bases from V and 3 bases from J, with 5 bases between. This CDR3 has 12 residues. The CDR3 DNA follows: TGTGCCAGCAGTTTCCTTGACTATGGCTACACCTTC. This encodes CASSFLDYGYTF.

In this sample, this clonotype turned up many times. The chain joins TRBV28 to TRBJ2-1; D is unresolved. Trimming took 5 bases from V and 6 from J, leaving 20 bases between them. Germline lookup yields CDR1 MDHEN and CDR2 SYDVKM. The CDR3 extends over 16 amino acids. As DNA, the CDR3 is TGTGCCAGCAGTCCGCCTCGTGGCGGATCTGCCAATGAGCAGTTCTTC. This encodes CASSPPRGGSANEQFF.

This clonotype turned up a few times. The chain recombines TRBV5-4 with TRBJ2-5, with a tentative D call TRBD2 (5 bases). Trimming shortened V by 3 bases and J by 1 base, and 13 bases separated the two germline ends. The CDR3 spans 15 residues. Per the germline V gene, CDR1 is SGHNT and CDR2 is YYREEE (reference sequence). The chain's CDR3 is CASSSTTAGQETQYF. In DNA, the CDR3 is TGTGCCAGCAGCTCCACGACGGCGGGCCAAGAGACCCAGTACTTC.

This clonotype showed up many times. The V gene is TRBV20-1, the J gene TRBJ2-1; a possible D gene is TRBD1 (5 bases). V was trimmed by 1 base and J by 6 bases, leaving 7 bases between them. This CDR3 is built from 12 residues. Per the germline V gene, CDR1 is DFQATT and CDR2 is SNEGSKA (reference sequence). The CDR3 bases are TGCAGTGCTAGAGTGACAGTCAATGAGCAGTTCTTC. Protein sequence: CSARVTVNEQFF.

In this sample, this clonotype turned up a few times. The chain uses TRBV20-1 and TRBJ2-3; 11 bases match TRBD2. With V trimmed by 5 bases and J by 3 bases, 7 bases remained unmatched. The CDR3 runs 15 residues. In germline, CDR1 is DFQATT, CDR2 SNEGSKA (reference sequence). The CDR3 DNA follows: TGCAGTGCTCTACTTGGGACTAGCGGAACAGATACGCAGTATTTT. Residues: CSALLGTSGTDTQYF.

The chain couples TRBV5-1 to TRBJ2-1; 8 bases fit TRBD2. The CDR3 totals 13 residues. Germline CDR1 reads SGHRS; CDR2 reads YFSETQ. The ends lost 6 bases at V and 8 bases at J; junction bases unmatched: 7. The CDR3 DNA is TGCGCCAGCAAAGGACTAGCACCCTATGAGCAGTTCTTC. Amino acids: CASKGLAPYEQFF.

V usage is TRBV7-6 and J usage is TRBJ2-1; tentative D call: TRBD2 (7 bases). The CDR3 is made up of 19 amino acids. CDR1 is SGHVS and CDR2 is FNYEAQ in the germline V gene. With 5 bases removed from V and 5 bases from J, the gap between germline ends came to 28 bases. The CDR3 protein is CASSDQTGWRGHTDNEQFF. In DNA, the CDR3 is TGTGCCAGCAGCGATCAAACAGGGTGGCGGGGGCATACGGACAATGAGCAGTTCTTC.

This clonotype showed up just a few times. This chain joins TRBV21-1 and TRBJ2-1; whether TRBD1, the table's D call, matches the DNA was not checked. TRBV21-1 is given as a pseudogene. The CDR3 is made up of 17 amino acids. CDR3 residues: CASSKDVPGQGFIEQFF. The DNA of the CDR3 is TGTGCCAGCAGCAAAGATGTCCCGGGACAGGGGTTTATTGAGCAGTTCTTC.

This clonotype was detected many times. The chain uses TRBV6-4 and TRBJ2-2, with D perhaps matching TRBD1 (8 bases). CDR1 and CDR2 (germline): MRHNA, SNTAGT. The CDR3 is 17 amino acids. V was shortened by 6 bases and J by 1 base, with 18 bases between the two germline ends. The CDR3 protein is CASSRTQGGMNTGELFF. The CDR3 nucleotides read TGTGCCAGCAGCAGGACACAGGGGGGGATGAACACCGGGGAGCTGTTTTTT.

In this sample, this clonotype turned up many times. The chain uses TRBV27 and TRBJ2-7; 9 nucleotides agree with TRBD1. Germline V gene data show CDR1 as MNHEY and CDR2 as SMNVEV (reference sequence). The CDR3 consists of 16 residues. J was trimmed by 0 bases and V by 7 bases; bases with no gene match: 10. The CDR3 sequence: CASTKTGTGLSYEQYF. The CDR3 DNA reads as TGTGCCAGCACAAAAACCGGGACAGGGCTCTCCTACGAGCAGTACTTC.